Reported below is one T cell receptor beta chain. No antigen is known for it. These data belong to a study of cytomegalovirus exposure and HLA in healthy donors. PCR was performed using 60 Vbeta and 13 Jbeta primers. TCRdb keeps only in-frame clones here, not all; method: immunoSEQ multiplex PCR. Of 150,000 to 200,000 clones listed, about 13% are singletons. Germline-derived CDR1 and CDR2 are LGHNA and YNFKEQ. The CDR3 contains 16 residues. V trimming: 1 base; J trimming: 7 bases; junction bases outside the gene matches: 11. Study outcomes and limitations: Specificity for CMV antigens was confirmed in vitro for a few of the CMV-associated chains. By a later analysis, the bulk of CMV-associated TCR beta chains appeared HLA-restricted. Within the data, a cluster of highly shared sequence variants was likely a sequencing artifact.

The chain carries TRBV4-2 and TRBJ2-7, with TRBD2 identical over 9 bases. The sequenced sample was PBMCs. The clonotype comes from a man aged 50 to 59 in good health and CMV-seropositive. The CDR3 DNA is TGTGCCAGCAGCCAAGGGGCTAGCGGGGACTACGGGGAGCAGTACTTC. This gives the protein CASSQGASGDYGEQYF.